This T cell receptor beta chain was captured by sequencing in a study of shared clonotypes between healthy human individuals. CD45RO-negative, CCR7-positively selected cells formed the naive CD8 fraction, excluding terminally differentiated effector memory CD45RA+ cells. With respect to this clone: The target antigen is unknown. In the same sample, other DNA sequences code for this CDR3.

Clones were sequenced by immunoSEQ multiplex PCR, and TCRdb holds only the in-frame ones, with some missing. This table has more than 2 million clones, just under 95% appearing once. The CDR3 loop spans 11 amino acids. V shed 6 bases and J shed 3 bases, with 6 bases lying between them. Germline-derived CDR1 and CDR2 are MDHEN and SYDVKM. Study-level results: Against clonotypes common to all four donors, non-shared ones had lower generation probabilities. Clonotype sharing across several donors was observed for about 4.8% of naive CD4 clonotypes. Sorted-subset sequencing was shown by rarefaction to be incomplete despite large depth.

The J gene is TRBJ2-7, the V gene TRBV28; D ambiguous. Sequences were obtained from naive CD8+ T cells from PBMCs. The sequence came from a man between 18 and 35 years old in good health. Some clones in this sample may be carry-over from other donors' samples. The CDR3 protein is CASSFDYEQYF. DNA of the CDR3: TGTGCCAGCAGCTTCGACTACGAGCAGTACTTC.